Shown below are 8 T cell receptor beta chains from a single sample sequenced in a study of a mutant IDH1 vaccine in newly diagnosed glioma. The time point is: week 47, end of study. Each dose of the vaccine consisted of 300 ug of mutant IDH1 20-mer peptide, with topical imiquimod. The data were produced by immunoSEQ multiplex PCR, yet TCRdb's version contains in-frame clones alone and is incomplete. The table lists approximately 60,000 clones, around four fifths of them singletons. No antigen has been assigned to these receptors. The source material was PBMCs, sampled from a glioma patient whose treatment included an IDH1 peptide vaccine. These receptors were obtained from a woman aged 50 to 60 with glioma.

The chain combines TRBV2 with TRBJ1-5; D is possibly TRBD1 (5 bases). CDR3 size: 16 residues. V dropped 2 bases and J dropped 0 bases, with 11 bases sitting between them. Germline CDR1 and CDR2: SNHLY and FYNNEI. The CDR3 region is CASSEMAGYSNQPQHF. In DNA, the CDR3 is TGTGCCAGCAGTGAAATGGCAGGGTATAGCAATCAGCCCCAGCATTTT.

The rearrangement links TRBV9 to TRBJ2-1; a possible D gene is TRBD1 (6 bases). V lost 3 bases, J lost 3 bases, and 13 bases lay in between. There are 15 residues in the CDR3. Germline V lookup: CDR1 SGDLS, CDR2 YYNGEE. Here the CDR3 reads CASSAGTNNYNEQFF. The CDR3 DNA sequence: TGTGCCAGCAGCGCGGGGACAAACAACTACAATGAGCAGTTCTTC.

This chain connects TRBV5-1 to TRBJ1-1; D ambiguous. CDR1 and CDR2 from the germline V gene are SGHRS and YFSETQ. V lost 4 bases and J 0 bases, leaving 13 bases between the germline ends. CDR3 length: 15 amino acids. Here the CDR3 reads CASSVSDGMNTEAFF. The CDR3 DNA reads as TGCGCCAGCAGCGTGTCGGACGGGATGAACACTGAAGCTTTCTTT.

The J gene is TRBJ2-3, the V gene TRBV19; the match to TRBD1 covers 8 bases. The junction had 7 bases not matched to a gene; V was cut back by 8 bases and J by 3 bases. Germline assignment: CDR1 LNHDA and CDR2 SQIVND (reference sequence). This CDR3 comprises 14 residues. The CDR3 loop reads CASSRTGSTDTQYF. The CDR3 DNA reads TGTGCCAGTTCTCGGACAGGGAGTACAGATACGCAGTATTTT.

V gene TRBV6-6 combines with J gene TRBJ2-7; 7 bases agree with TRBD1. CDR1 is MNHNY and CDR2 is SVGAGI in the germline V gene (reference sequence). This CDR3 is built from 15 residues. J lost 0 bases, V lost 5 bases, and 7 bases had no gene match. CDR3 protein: CASSNRGSPSYEQYF. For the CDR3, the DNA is TGTGCCAGCAGTAACAGGGGATCCCCCTCCTACGAGCAGTACTTC.

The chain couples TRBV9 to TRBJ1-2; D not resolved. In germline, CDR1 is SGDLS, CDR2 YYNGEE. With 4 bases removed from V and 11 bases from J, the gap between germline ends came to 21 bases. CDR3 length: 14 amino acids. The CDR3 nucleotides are TGTGCCAGCAGCCCAAATCCCACTAGCACCCTTTACACCTTC. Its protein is CASSPNPTSTLYTF.

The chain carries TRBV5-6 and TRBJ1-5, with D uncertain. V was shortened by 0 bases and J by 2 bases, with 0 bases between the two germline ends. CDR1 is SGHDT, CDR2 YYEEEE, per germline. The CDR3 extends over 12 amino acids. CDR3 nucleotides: TGTGCCAGCAGCTTGGGCAATCAGCCCCAGCATTTT. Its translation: CASSLGNQPQHF.

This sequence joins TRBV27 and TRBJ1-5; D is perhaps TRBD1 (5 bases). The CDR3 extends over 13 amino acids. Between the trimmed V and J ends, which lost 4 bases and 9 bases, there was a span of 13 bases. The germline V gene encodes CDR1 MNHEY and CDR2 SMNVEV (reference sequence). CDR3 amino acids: CASSWSAGGPQHF. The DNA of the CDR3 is TGTGCCAGCAGTTGGTCCGCCGGGGGGCCCCAGCATTTT.